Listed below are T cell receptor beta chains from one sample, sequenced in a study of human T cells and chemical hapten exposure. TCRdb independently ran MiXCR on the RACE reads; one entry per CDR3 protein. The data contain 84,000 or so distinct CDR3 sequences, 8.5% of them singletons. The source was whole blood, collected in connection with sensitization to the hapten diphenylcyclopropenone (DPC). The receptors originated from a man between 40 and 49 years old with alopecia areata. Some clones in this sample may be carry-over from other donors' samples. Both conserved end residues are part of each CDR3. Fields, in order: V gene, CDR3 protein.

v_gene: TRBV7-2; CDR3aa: CASSRDFTDTQYF
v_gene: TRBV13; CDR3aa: CASSLAGRGAFF
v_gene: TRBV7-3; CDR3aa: CASSRWGPDSGIGETQYF
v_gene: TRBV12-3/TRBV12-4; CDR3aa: CASSGPPGANVLTF
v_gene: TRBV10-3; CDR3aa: CAISGDRENTEAFF
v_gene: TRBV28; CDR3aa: CASSLDVGTSLGYTF
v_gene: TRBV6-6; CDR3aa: CASSPRVGSAGGYTF
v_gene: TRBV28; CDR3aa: CASSLQRRSLSGANVLTF
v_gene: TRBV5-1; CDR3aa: CASSLDAGTDTQYF
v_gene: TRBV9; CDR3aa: CASSVSGGGNNEQFF
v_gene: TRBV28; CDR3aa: CASSLSGRLSEQYF
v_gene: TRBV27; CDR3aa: CASSQDRDRANQNTQYF
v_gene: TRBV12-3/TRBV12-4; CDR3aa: CASSFSSGSYNEQFF
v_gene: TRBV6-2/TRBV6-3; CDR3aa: CASTIRTGYQPQHF
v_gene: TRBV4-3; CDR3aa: CASSHLLSGNTIYF
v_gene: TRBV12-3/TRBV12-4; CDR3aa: CASSPYLATTYNEQFF
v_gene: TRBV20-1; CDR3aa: CSARRGLANTDTQYF
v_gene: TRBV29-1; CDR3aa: CSVYPSNNEAFF
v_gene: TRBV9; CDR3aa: CASSVASGGYNEQFF
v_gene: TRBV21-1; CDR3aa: CASSKLAGEGEDGNIRYF
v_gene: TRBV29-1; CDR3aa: CSVEVEGVNSSYNSPLHF
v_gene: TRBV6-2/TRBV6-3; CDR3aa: CASSLQGSGDTQYF
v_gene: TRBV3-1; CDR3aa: CASSPLTEIYEQYF
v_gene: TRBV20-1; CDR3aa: CSARDPGAGTDTQYF
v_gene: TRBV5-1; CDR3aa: CASSLAGASNEQFF
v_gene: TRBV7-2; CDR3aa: CASSANRGRADTQYF
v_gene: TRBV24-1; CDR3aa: CATSDSTSASTDTQYF
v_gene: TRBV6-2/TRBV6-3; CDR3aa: CASSWGADTQYF
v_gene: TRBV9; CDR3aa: CASSVGHSYAKNIQYF
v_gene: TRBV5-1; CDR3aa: CASSLDRDYGYTF
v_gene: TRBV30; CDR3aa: CAWVDRIRRNTEAFF
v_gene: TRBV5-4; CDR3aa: CASRKGEGSNEKLFF
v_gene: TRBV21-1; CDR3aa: CASSKVTGTGELFF
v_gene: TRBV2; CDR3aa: CASRDRANTEAFF
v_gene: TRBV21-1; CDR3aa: CASSKAGGSGTDTQYF
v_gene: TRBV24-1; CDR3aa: CATSDLQGSYNEQFF
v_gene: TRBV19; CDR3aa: CASSPDRFSGNTIYF
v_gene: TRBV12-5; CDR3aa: CASGLEETQYF
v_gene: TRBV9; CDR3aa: CASSAGHNNSPLHF
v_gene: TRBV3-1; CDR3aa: CASSQVSGSADTQYF
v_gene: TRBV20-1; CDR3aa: CSVLKTAGTEAFF
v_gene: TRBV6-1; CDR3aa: CASSPGTMNTGELFF
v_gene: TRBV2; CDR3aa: CASSAGLSTDTQYF
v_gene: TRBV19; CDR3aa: CATKDRPTGELFF
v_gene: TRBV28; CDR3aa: CASGSPWDGEQYF
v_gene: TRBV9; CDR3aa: CASSVGGGREKLFF
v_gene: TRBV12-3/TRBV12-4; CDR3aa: CASSGGVQNNEQFF
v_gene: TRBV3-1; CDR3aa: CASSRVVTLSYNEQFF
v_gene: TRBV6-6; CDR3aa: CASSAGNLAKNIQYF
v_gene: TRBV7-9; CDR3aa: CASSPGPHTQYF
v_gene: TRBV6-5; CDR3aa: CASRPTGSSYNEQFF
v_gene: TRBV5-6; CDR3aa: CASRGGTYGYTF
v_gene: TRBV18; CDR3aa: CASSPRQGQGEKLFF
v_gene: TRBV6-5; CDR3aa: CASSRGGVGQPQHF
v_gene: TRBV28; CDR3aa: CASRGDRFSYEQYF
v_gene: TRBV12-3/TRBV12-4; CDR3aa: CASSLTSGRGETQYF
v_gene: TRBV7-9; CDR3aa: CASSSTPTGANEKLFF